This is a list of T cell receptor beta chains from one sample in a study of Graves' ophthalmopathy and Graves' hyperthyroidism. TCRdb passed the multiplex PCR reads through MiXCR, listing each CDR3 protein once. The repertoire holds hundreds of thousands of distinct CDR3 sequences, over 40% seen once, with around 3.3% in the top ten. The sample consisted of peripheral blood. These receptors originate from an adult man with Graves' ophthalmopathy. Each CDR3 is given with its conserved first and last residue. Each record gives: clone size, J gene, V gene, D gene, CDR3 protein, CDR3 DNA. D genes are given only for firm matches. A clone size is listed for some rows: how often the clone was seen (once, few, many), or a class if it is expanded.

abundance: once; j_gene: TRBJ2-2; v_gene: TRBV10-2; d_gene: TRBD1; CDR3aa: CASKHGQGAPAGELFF; CDR3nt: TGCGCCAGCAAACATGGACAGGGGGCCCCAGCCGGGGAGCTGTTTTTT
abundance: -; j_gene: TRBJ1-2; v_gene: TRBV2; d_gene: -; CDR3aa: CASRTAGVLGYNF; CDR3nt: TGTGCCAGCAGGACGGCGGGGGTTCTGGGCTACAACTTC
abundance: -; j_gene: TRBJ1-2; v_gene: TRBV7-9; d_gene: -; CDR3aa: CASSRRTNYGYTF; CDR3nt: TGTGCCAGCTCCAGACGGACTAACTATGGCTACACCTTC
abundance: few; j_gene: TRBJ2-7; v_gene: TRBV4-1; d_gene: -; CDR3aa: CASSQEYQGGYEQYF; CDR3nt: TGCGCCAGCAGCCAAGAGTACCAGGGTGGTTACGAGCAGTACTTC
abundance: -; j_gene: TRBJ1-6; v_gene: TRBV10-3; d_gene: -; CDR3aa: CAISAVIGSPLHF; CDR3nt: TGTGCCATCAGTGCGGTCATAGGGTCACCCCTCCACTTT
abundance: -; j_gene: TRBJ2-5; v_gene: TRBV11-3; d_gene: -; CDR3aa: CASRDGYQEAQYF; CDR3nt: TGTGCCAGCAGAGACGGCTACCAAGAGGCCCAGTACTTC
abundance: -; j_gene: TRBJ1-1; v_gene: TRBV12-3/TRBV12-4; d_gene: -; CDR3aa: CASSLGWRPENTEAFF; CDR3nt: TGTGCCAGCAGTTTAGGATGGAGGCCGGAGAACACTGAAGCTTTCTTT
abundance: -; j_gene: TRBJ2-2; v_gene: TRBV12-3/TRBV12-4; d_gene: -; CDR3aa: CASRPDLNTGELFF; CDR3nt: TGTGCCAGTCGCCCCGACTTGAACACCGGGGAGCTGTTTTTT
abundance: once; j_gene: TRBJ2-7; v_gene: TRBV5-1; d_gene: -; CDR3aa: CASSLLDSVNERYF; CDR3nt: TGCGCCAGCAGCTTACTAGACAGTGTCAACGAGCGGTACTTC
abundance: few; j_gene: TRBJ2-5; v_gene: TRBV7-9; d_gene: TRBD2; CDR3aa: CASSPPPRTSGGAEETQYF; CDR3nt: TGTGCCAGCAGCCCCCCCCCGAGGACTAGCGGGGGGGCAGAAGAGACCCAGTACTTC
abundance: -; j_gene: TRBJ1-1; v_gene: TRBV19; d_gene: -; CDR3aa: CASSISHWKKMNTEAFF; CDR3nt: TGTGCCAGTAGTATATCCCACTGGAAGAAAATGAACACTGAAGCTTTCTTT
abundance: -; j_gene: TRBJ2-2; v_gene: TRBV6-5; d_gene: TRBD2; CDR3aa: CASSRRGSPTGELFF; CDR3nt: TGTGCCAGCAGTCGGCGGGGGTCGCCCACCGGGGAGCTGTTTTTT
abundance: -; j_gene: TRBJ1-1; v_gene: TRBV4-1; d_gene: TRBD1; CDR3aa: CASSQESGTGRAAFF; CDR3nt: TGCGCCAGCAGCCAAGAGTCCGGGACAGGGAGAGCGGCTTTCTTT
abundance: many; j_gene: TRBJ2-5; v_gene: TRBV5-1; d_gene: TRBD1; CDR3aa: CASSLGRGREETQYF; CDR3nt: TGCGCCAGCAGCTTGGGCAGGGGGAGAGAAGAGACCCAGTACTTC
abundance: few; j_gene: TRBJ2-5; v_gene: TRBV6-6; d_gene: -; CDR3aa: CASRDGSRTQETQYF; CDR3nt: TGTGCCAGCAGGGACGGGTCTAGAACCCAAGAGACCCAGTACTTC
abundance: -; j_gene: TRBJ2-5; v_gene: TRBV19; d_gene: TRBD2; CDR3aa: CASSKGLRGGLEETQYF; CDR3nt: TGTGCCAGTTCGAAAGGTTTGCGGGGGGGCCTGGAGGAGACCCAGTACTTC
abundance: -; j_gene: TRBJ1-5; v_gene: TRBV10-3; d_gene: TRBD1; CDR3aa: CASPDRRTMSNQPQHF; CDR3nt: TGTGCTAGCCCGGACAGGAGAACAATGAGCAATCAGCCCCAGCATTTT
abundance: many; j_gene: TRBJ1-4; v_gene: TRBV7-7; d_gene: -; CDR3aa: CASSTGPLEKLFF; CDR3nt: TGTGCCAGCAGCACGGGTCCCCTTGAAAAACTGTTTTTT
abundance: many; j_gene: TRBJ1-1; v_gene: TRBV7-6; d_gene: -; CDR3aa: CASSLDKGTEAFF; CDR3nt: TGTGCCAGCAGCTTAGATAAGGGAACTGAAGCTTTCTTT
abundance: -; j_gene: TRBJ1-5; v_gene: TRBV29-1; d_gene: -; CDR3aa: CSVGEGANQPQHF; CDR3nt: TGCAGCGTTGGTGAAGGGGCGAATCAGCCCCAGCATTTT
abundance: -; j_gene: TRBJ2-4; v_gene: TRBV15; d_gene: -; CDR3aa: CATSRVRQLAKNIQYF; CDR3nt: TGTGCCACCAGCAGAGTACGGCAGTTAGCCAAAAACATTCAGTACTTC
abundance: -; j_gene: TRBJ2-2; v_gene: TRBV7-6; d_gene: -; CDR3aa: CVSSPGQGGTGELFF; CDR3nt: TGTGTCAGCAGCCCCGGCCAGGGGGGAACCGGGGAGCTGTTTTTT
abundance: many; j_gene: TRBJ1-6; v_gene: TRBV7-2; d_gene: TRBD1; CDR3aa: CASSSRQGVNSPLHF; CDR3nt: TGTGCCAGCAGCTCAAGACAGGGGGTGAATTCACCCCTCCACTTT
abundance: once; j_gene: TRBJ1-2; v_gene: TRBV7-9; d_gene: TRBD1; CDR3aa: CASVTGTGTGYGYTF; CDR3nt: TGTGCCAGCGTGACCGGGACAGGGACGGGGTATGGCTACACCTTC
abundance: -; j_gene: TRBJ1-5; v_gene: TRBV6-1; d_gene: -; CDR3aa: CASSFFGEYSNQPQHF; CDR3nt: TGTGCCAGCAGCTTCTTCGGGGAATATAGCAATCAGCCCCAGCATTTT
abundance: once; j_gene: TRBJ2-2; v_gene: TRBV20-1; d_gene: -; CDR3aa: CSARPYSGPNTGELFF; CDR3nt: TGCAGTGCTCGGCCATATAGCGGACCCAACACCGGGGAGCTGTTTTTT
abundance: many; j_gene: TRBJ2-7; v_gene: TRBV7-9; d_gene: -; CDR3aa: CASSSAAGTHEQYF; CDR3nt: TGTGCCAGCAGCTCCGCTGCAGGGACCCACGAGCAGTACTTC
abundance: -; j_gene: TRBJ2-7; v_gene: TRBV12-3/TRBV12-4; d_gene: TRBD2; CDR3aa: CASSLGRGAEQYF; CDR3nt: TGTGCCAGCAGCTTGGGGCGGGGGGCCGAGCAGTACTTC
abundance: many; j_gene: TRBJ2-5; v_gene: TRBV3-1; d_gene: -; CDR3aa: CASSQEVRGVQYF; CDR3nt: TGTGCCAGCAGCCAAGAGGTTAGGGGGGTCCAGTACTTC
abundance: many; j_gene: TRBJ2-2; v_gene: TRBV29-1; d_gene: -; CDR3aa: CSVQRGGFGAGELFF; CDR3nt: TGCAGCGTCCAAAGAGGGGGTTTTGGTGCCGGGGAGCTGTTTTTT
abundance: -; j_gene: TRBJ2-5; v_gene: TRBV3-1; d_gene: -; CDR3aa: CASSQARGTQYF; CDR3nt: TGTGCCAGCAGCCAAGCTCGCGGGACCCAGTACTTC
abundance: -; j_gene: TRBJ2-5; v_gene: TRBV10-3; d_gene: TRBD1; CDR3aa: CATSNRGETQYF; CDR3nt: TGTGCCACTTCGAACAGGGGAGAGACCCAGTACTTC
abundance: -; j_gene: TRBJ2-7; v_gene: TRBV14; d_gene: -; CDR3aa: CASSHKGGANEQYF; CDR3nt: TGTGCCAGCAGCCATAAAGGGGGGGCCAACGAGCAGTACTTC
abundance: few; j_gene: TRBJ2-2; v_gene: TRBV11-1; d_gene: -; CDR3aa: CASSLGGEPGELFF; CDR3nt: TGTGCCAGCAGCTTGGGTGGGGAACCCGGGGAGCTGTTTTTT
abundance: -; j_gene: TRBJ2-5; v_gene: TRBV5-1; d_gene: TRBD2; CDR3aa: CASRKSGVAGDQETQYF; CDR3nt: TGCGCCAGTCGTAAATCAGGGGTAGCGGGGGACCAAGAGACCCAGTACTTC
abundance: -; j_gene: TRBJ1-1; v_gene: TRBV29-1; d_gene: -; CDR3aa: CSVERTDEAFF; CDR3nt: TGCAGCGTTGAACGGACAGACGAAGCTTTCTTT
abundance: many; j_gene: TRBJ1-5; v_gene: TRBV19; d_gene: TRBD1; CDR3aa: CASTPLTQGAGQPQHF; CDR3nt: TGTGCCAGTACCCCCCTCACTCAGGGGGCAGGTCAGCCCCAGCATTTT
abundance: -; j_gene: TRBJ1-5; v_gene: TRBV25-1; d_gene: -; CDR3aa: CASSDSGAGSDQPQHF; CDR3nt: TGTGCCAGCAGTGATTCCGGGGCAGGGTCTGATCAGCCCCAGCATTTT
abundance: many; j_gene: TRBJ2-5; v_gene: TRBV27; d_gene: -; CDR3aa: CASSPGGTQYF; CDR3nt: TGTGCCAGCAGCCCGGGGGGCACCCAGTACTTC